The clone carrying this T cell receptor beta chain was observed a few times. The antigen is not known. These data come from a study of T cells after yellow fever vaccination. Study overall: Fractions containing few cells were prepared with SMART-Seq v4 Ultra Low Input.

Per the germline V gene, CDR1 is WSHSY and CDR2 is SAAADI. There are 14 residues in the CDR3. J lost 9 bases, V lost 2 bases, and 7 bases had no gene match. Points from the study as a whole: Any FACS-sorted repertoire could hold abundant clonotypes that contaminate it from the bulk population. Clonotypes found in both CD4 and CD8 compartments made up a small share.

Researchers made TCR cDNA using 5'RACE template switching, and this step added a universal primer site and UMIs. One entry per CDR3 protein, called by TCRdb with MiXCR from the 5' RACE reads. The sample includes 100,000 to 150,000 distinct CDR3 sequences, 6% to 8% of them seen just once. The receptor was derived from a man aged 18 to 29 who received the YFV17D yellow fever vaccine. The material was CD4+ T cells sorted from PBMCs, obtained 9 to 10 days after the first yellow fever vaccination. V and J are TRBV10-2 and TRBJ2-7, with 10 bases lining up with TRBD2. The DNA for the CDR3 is TGCGCCAGCAGTGAGAGCGGGGGGGCGTCCGGGCAGTACTTC. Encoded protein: CASSESGGASGQYF.